A selection of T cell receptor beta chains follows, all from one sample in a study of T cells in localized non-small cell lung cancer. Using immunoSEQ multiplex PCR, the repertoire was profiled, and TCRdb retains in-frame clones only, with some absent. The sample records about 24,000 clones, around 88% being singletons. The source material was peripheral blood mononuclear cells, sampled before any cancer treatment. The source of these receptors is a woman aged 40 to 75 with stage III lung adenocarcinoma. Both conserved end residues are part of each CDR3.

v_call: TRBV7-9; j_call: TRBJ1-3; cdr3_aa: CASSQDSWGNTIYF
v_call: TRBV6-6; j_call: TRBJ1-5; cdr3_aa: CASSYSTGNQPQHF
v_call: TRBV19; j_call: TRBJ2-7; cdr3_aa: CASSIGRGSSYEQYF
v_call: TRBV2; j_call: TRBJ1-1; cdr3_aa: CASSVLVSEQSLAPEAFF
v_call: TRBV6-1; j_call: TRBJ2-2; cdr3_aa: CASRGTGTTGELFF
v_call: TRBV11-2; j_call: TRBJ2-7; cdr3_aa: CASSFDRGRYEQYF
v_call: TRBV5-1; j_call: TRBJ1-3; cdr3_aa: CASSLGTGFSLRNGNTIYF
v_call: TRBV2; j_call: TRBJ2-7; cdr3_aa: CASSEGWGSEQYF
v_call: TRBV14; j_call: TRBJ1-1; cdr3_aa: CASISQLGGEAFF
v_call: TRBV7-9; j_call: TRBJ1-2; cdr3_aa: CASSYDSNYGYTF
v_call: TRBV28; j_call: TRBJ2-7; cdr3_aa: CASSLRYEQYF
v_call: TRBV4-2; j_call: TRBJ2-3; cdr3_aa: CASSQSYSGSGTDTQYF
v_call: TRBV6-4; j_call: TRBJ1-6; cdr3_aa: CASSEGINVNSPLHF
v_call: TRBV7-9; j_call: TRBJ1-4; cdr3_aa: CASIKDGGSEKLFF
v_call: TRBV19; j_call: TRBJ2-1; cdr3_aa: CASSIALNNEQFF
v_call: TRBV18; j_call: TRBJ2-7; cdr3_aa: CASSTPGTGNKEQYF
v_call: TRBV6-4; j_call: TRBJ2-2; cdr3_aa: CASSDSRDGDTGELFF
v_call: TRBV30; j_call: TRBJ1-1; cdr3_aa: CAGGAGRYTEAFF
v_call: TRBV7-2; j_call: TRBJ2-2; cdr3_aa: CASTQGQGLTGSGELFF
v_call: TRBV4-1; j_call: -; cdr3_aa: CASSLGGEGLDEQYF
v_call: TRBV7-2; j_call: TRBJ1-1; cdr3_aa: CASSSTAGGWEAEAFF
v_call: TRBV7-2; j_call: TRBJ1-4; cdr3_aa: CASSRRLAGEKLFF
v_call: TRBV5-1; j_call: TRBJ2-5; cdr3_aa: CASSLDRETQYF
v_call: TRBV6-4; j_call: TRBJ2-3; cdr3_aa: CASSDGQGADTQYF
v_call: TRBV1; j_call: TRBJ2-7; cdr3_aa: CTSSQDGPGATYEQYF
v_call: TRBV5-1; j_call: TRBJ2-3; cdr3_aa: CASSLDGGGASDTQYF
v_call: TRBV7-2; j_call: TRBJ2-1; cdr3_aa: CASSVPVRGKEQFF
v_call: TRBV6-4; j_call: TRBJ2-3; cdr3_aa: CASATSGGAGTDTQYF
v_call: TRBV7-3; j_call: TRBJ2-2; cdr3_aa: CASSLTLARTGELFF
v_call: TRBV14; j_call: TRBJ1-2; cdr3_aa: CASSPHGNYGYTF
v_call: TRBV7-2; j_call: TRBJ2-4; cdr3_aa: CASSPGLPAAKNIQYF
v_call: TRBV5-4; j_call: TRBJ2-7; cdr3_aa: CASINTGSVSSEQYF
v_call: TRBV6-5; j_call: TRBJ2-7; cdr3_aa: CASSRQGDEQYF
v_call: TRBV7-9; j_call: TRBJ2-5; cdr3_aa: CASNERGGLSETQYF
v_call: TRBV29-1; j_call: TRBJ2-1; cdr3_aa: CSFDMRGEQFF
v_call: TRBV4-3; j_call: TRBJ1-2; cdr3_aa: CASSQGGQQDYGYTF
v_call: TRBV11-2; j_call: TRBJ2-7; cdr3_aa: CASSITGTGGYEQYF